These T cell receptor beta chains were read from a single sample in a study of blood T cell repertoires in COVID-19. Sequenced by immunoSEQ multiplex PCR; TCRdb stores in-frame clones only, minus some. The top ten clones hold about 7% of a sample with 300,000 to 400,000 clones, approximately 91% of them seen once. The sequenced sample was peripheral blood. The receptors come from a woman between 70 and 85 years old with COVID-19, enrolled during active disease. Both conserved end residues are part of each CDR3. Each record gives: D gene, V gene, clone size, J gene, CDR3 protein, CDR3 DNA. A D gene is named only where the DNA matches it firmly. For some rows the clone size is stated as once, few or many, or as a class when expanded; others skip it.

-	TRBV27	-	TRBJ1-5	CASSLTGYGDQPQHF	TGTGCCAGCAGTTTAACGGGGTATGGGGATCAGCCCCAGCATTTT
TRBD2	TRBV6-2/TRBV6-3	-	TRBJ2-5	CASSRASGGLQETQYF	TGTGCCAGCAGCCGCGCTAGCGGGGGACTACAAGAGACCCAGTACTTC
TRBD1	TRBV10-3	-	TRBJ2-3	CAISEPVGTGAPSTDTQYF	TGTGCCATCAGTGAGCCAGTTGGGACAGGGGCCCCTAGCACAGATACGCAGTATTTT
TRBD1	TRBV13	-	TRBJ1-5	CASSLGRDRGQPQHF	TGTGCCAGCAGCTTAGGCCGGGACAGGGGGCAGCCCCAGCATTTT
TRBD1	TRBV5-4	-	TRBJ1-3	CASSRPGQGRSGNTIYF	TGTGCCAGCAGCAGACCGGGACAGGGTCGCTCTGGAAACACCATATATTTT
-	TRBV7-2	-	TRBJ1-2	CASSLVGDSYGYTF	TGTGCCAGCAGCTTAGTTGGCGACAGTTATGGCTACACCTTC
TRBD1	TRBV5-4	-	TRBJ2-7	CASSLGTVSYEQYF	TGTGCCAGCAGCCTAGGGACAGTTTCCTACGAGCAGTACTTC
TRBD1	TRBV3-1/TRBV3-2	-	TRBJ1-2	CASSQDYGTGSYGYTF	TGTGCCAGCAGCCAAGATTATGGGACAGGGTCCTATGGCTACACCTTC
-	TRBV19	-	TRBJ2-7	CASSTGGERGTLRAYEQYF	TGTGCCAGTAGCACAGGGGGGGAAAGAGGGACTCTCAGGGCCTACGAGCAGTACTTC
-	TRBV10-3	-	TRBJ1-3	CAIRGGIGATHGNTIYF	TGTGCCATCAGGGGAGGGATTGGAGCGACCCATGGAAACACCATATATTTT
-	TRBV28	-	TRBJ1-6	CASRGTLLVLHF	TGTGCCAGCAGGGGGACTCTTTTGGTCCTCCACTTT
TRBD2	TRBV4-3	-	TRBJ2-7	CASSQDSGGHYEQYF	TGCGCCAGCAGCCAGGATAGCGGGGGGCACTACGAGCAGTACTTC
-	TRBV27	-	TRBJ1-5	CASSFGSESQPQHF	TGTGCCAGCAGTTTTGGTTCGGAGTCCCAGCCCCAGCATTTT
TRBD1	TRBV5-4	once	TRBJ1-2	CASGTGEWDTF	TGTGCCAGTGGGACAGGGGAATGGGACACCTTC
-	TRBV5-4	-	TRBJ2-5	CASSRPGETQYF	TGTGCCAGCAGCCGCCCCGGGGAGACCCAGTACTTC
-	TRBV7-2	-	TRBJ1-1	CASTPTSGATEAFF	TGTGCCAGCACCCCAACCTCAGGGGCCACTGAAGCTTTCTTT
TRBD2	TRBV9	-	TRBJ2-3	CASSVVSGAASDTQYF	TGTGCCAGCAGCGTAGTAAGCGGGGCGGCATCAGATACGCAGTATTTT
-	TRBV28	-	TRBJ1-1	CASSLSRTEAFF	TGTGCCAGCAGTTTGTCGAGAACTGAAGCTTTCTTT
TRBD1	TRBV19	-	TRBJ1-3	CASSIGQGASGNTIYF	TGTGCCAGTAGTATTGGACAGGGGGCTTCTGGAAACACCATATATTTT
TRBD1	TRBV6-1	-	TRBJ2-7	CASSEWGTGSYEQYF	TGTGCCAGCAGTGAATGGGGGACAGGGTCCTACGAGCAGTACTTC
-	TRBV28	-	TRBJ1-2	CASSHPRRVYYGYTF	TGTGCCAGCAGTCACCCCCGGAGGGTTTACTATGGCTACACCTTC
-	TRBV21-1	-	TRBJ2-1	CASSKEGQGFNNEQFF	TGTGCCAGCAGCAAAGAGGGACAGGGATTTAACAATGAGCAGTTCTTC
TRBD2	TRBV13	once	TRBJ2-5	CASSFGLEETQYF	TGTGCCAGCAGCTTTGGACTAGAAGAGACCCAGTACTTC
TRBD1	TRBV7-6	few	TRBJ2-7	CASSLTHPGTGDEQYF	TGTGCCAGCAGCTTAACACACCCCGGGACAGGGGACGAGCAGTACTTC
-	TRBV28	-	TRBJ1-6	CASRGRGLNSPLHF	TGTGCCAGCAGAGGGCGGGGTCTCAATTCACCCCTCCACTTT
-	TRBV5-4	-	TRBJ2-1	CASSLLAGEQFF	TGTGCCAGCAGCCTACTGGCGGGGGAGCAGTTCTTC
-	TRBV9	-	TRBJ2-7	CASSVQDNYEQYF	TGTGCCAGCAGCGTACAAGACAACTACGAGCAGTACTTC
TRBD1	TRBV2	-	TRBJ2-7	CASRGTGLEQYF	TGTGCCAGCAGAGGGACAGGGCTCGAGCAGTACTTC
TRBD1	TRBV24-1	once	TRBJ2-7	CATSFLGTGGSEQYF	TGTGCCACCTCCTTTCTAGGGACAGGGGGCAGCGAGCAGTACTTC
-	TRBV30	-	TRBJ2-1	CAWSVFSADEQFF	TGTGCCTGGAGTGTATTTAGCGCGGATGAGCAGTTCTTC
-	TRBV14	few	TRBJ2-7	CASSPGQGTYEQYF	TGTGCCAGCAGCCCGGGGCAGGGGACCTACGAGCAGTACTTC
TRBD1	TRBV24-1	-	TRBJ2-7	CATSDAGQAYYEQYF	TGTGCCACCAGTGATGCGGGACAGGCCTACTACGAGCAGTACTTC
TRBD2	TRBV4-1	-	TRBJ2-7	CASSQIAGLSYEQYF	TGCGCCAGCAGCCAAATAGCGGGGCTCTCCTACGAGCAGTACTTC
TRBD2	TRBV3-1/TRBV3-2	-	TRBJ2-5	CASSQDSGGEETQYF	TGTGCCAGCAGCCAAGATAGCGGGGGCGAGGAGACCCAGTACTTC
-	TRBV5-5	-	TRBJ1-5	CASSKQENQPQHF	TGTGCCAGCAGCAAACAGGAAAATCAGCCCCAGCATTTT
-	TRBV3-1/TRBV3-2	many	TRBJ1-2	CASSPVPVGGPANYGYTF	TGTGCCAGCAGCCCCGTTCCGGTGGGAGGCCCAGCTAACTATGGCTACACCTTC
-	TRBV19	-	TRBJ2-6	CASRDTGRISGANVLTF	TGTGCCAGTAGGGATACAGGCCGCATCTCTGGGGCCAACGTCCTGACTTTC
TRBD1	TRBV19	-	TRBJ1-5	CASSLGQGERDQPQHF	TGTGCCAGTAGCCTTGGACAGGGGGAGAGAGATCAGCCCCAGCATTTT